Each of the 8 T cell receptor beta chains below was sequenced from the same sample in a study of blood T cell repertoires in COVID-19 (dated by TCRdb to 2018 to 2021). The method behind the library was the immunoSEQ multiplex PCR assay. The table comes from immuneACCESS by way of TCRdb, which keeps in-frame sequences with V and J called. Part of the clones is missing from these tables; in studies checked, under half for an unresolved V gene and the rest for unknown reasons. The sample table contains approximately 230,000 clones; only one count was recorded for around 90% of them. The ten largest clones add up to over 1.2% of the sample. Sequenced material: peripheral blood. Every receptor here comes from a man older than 75 with acute or convalescent COVID-19.

This clone was detected only a few times. The sample has other DNA sequences that encode this CDR3 too. The rearrangement uses TRBV7-2 and TRBJ1-2; D call uncertain. V shed 1 base and J shed 1 base, with 4 bases lying between them. This CDR3 is 13 amino acids long. CDR1 and CDR2 (germline): SGHTA, FQGNSA. CDR3 nucleotides: TGTGCCAGCAGCTTAGACAGTAACTATGGCTACACCTTC. Protein sequence: CASSLDSNYGYTF.

The chain joins TRBV4-2 to TRBJ2-5, with 7 bases aligning to TRBD2. The germline V gene has CDR1 LGHNA and CDR2 YNFKEQ. The CDR3 has 12 residues. The V and J ends lost 3 bases and 11 bases, in that order; junction bases with no gene match: 6. The CDR3 sequence is CASSHLREGQYF. DNA of the CDR3: TGTGCCAGCAGCCACCTGAGGGAGGGGCAGTACTTC.

This chain uses TRBV11-1 with TRBJ2-5; 8 positions agree with TRBD1. After removal of 7 bases from V and 5 bases from J, the junction contained 6 bases not matched to a gene. The length of the CDR3 is 13 residues. Germline V gene lookup returns CDR1 SGHAT and CDR2 FQDESV (reference sequence). The DNA of the CDR3 is TGTGCCAGCACCGGACAGGGTAGGGAGACCCAGTACTTC. Translating gives CASTGQGRETQYF.

This sequence joins TRBV12-3 or TRBV12-4 and TRBJ1-5; 7 positions match TRBD1. This CDR3 comprises 13 residues. Germline trimming cut 6 bases from V and 6 bases from J; bases unmatched to any gene: 5. In DNA form, the CDR3 reads TGTGCCAGCAGCCCCGGGACAGTTCAGCCCCAGCATTTT. It specifies CASSPGTVQPQHF.

This clone was counted only a few times. The chain combines TRBV10-2 with TRBJ2-7, with D maybe TRBD1 (7 bases). This CDR3 has 15 residues. CDR1 WSHSY and CDR2 SAAADI come from the germline V gene. Trimming shortened V by 6 bases and J by 6 bases, and 21 bases separated the two germline ends. CDR3 nucleotides: TGCGCCAGCAGGTCCAATGCAGGGGGGCGTAGCGAGCAGTACTTC. Its protein is CASRSNAGGRSEQYF.

The rearrangement uses TRBV6-5 and TRBJ2-7, with D perhaps TRBD1 (5 bases). The ends were cut back, 6 bases at V and 2 bases at J, with 17 bases in the middle. The V gene's germline CDR1 is MNHEY and CDR2 SVGAGI. The CDR3 covers 15 residues. CDR3 nucleotides: TGTGCCAGCAGGCAAATGACAGTGTTGCCCTACGAGCAGTACTTC. As protein: CASRQMTVLPYEQYF.

The J gene is TRBJ2-3, the V gene TRBV5-1; no definite D call. V was pared by 1 base and J by 0 bases, with 6 bases between. This CDR3 is 14 amino acids long. Germline CDR1 SGHRS, CDR2 YFSETQ. CDR3 residues: CASSLPTSTDTQYF. The CDR3 coding sequence is TGCGCCAGCAGCTTGCCTACTAGCACAGATACGCAGTATTTT.

The genes are TRBV5-6 and TRBJ2-7; D is unresolved. Germline CDR1 reads SGHDT; CDR2 reads YYEEEE. The CDR3 runs 15 residues. Trimming pared 4 bases from V and 0 bases from J, leaving 14 bases between. The CDR3 reads CASSPYLGNSYEQYF. The CDR3, as DNA: TGTGCCAGCAGCCCGTATCTGGGCAACTCCTACGAGCAGTACTTC.